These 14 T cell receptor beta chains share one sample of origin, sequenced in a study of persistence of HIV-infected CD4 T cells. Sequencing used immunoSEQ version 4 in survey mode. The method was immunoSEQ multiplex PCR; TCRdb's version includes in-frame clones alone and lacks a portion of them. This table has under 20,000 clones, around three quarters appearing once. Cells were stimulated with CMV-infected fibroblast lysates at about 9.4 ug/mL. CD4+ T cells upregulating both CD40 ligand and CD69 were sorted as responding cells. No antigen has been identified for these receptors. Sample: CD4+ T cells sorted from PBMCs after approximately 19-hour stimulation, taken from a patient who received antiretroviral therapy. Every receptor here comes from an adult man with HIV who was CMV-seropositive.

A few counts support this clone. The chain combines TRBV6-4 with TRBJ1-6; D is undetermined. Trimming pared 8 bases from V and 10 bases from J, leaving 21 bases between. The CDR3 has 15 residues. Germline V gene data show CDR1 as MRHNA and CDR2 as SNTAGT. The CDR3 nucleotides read TGTGCCAGCTCCGAGAGGTACAGCATAGACTCACCCCTCCACTTT. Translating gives CASSERYSIDSPLHF.

The CDR3 loop reads CASSFIRDRSQTHMNTEAFF. CDR3 coding DNA: TGTGCCAGCAGCTTTATAAGGGACAGGAGCCAAACCCACATGAACACTGAAGCTTTCTTT. J is TRBJ1-1 and V is TRBV9; TRBD1 matches 8 bases. The trim removed 4 bases at V and 0 bases at J, leaving 20 bases unmatched. The CDR3 contains 20 residues. Germline V gives CDR1 SGDLS, CDR2 YYNGEE.

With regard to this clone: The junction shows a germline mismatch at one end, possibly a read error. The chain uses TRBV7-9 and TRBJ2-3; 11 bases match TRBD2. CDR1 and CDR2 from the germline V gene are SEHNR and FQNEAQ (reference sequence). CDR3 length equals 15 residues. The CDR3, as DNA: TGTGCCAGCAGCCTAGCGGGGGGAAGCACAGATACGCAGTATTTT. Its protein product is CASSLAGGSTDTQYF. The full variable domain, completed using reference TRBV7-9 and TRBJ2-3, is DTGVSQNPRHKITKRGQNVTFRCDPISEHNRLYWYRQTLGQGPEFLTYFQNEAQLEKSRLLSDRFSAERPKGSFSTLEIQRTEQGDSAMYLCASSLAGGSTDTQYFGPGTRLTVL.

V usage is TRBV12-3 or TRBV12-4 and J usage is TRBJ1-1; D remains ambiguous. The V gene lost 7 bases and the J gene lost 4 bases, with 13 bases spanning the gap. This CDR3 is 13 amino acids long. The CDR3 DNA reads TGTGCCAGCATTCGGACCGCTACCACTGAAGCTTTCTTT. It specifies CASIRTATTEAFF.

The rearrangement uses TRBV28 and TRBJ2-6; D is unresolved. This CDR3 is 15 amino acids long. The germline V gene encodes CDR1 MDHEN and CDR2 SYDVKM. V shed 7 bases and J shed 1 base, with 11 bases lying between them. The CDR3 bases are TGTGCCAGCACCGGTGGGCTTTCTGGGGCCAACGTCCTGACTTTC. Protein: CASTGGLSGANVLTF.

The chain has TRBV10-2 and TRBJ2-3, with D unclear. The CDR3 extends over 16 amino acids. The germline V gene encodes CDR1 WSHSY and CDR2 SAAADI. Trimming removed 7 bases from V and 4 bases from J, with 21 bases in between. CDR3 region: CASTFSIWSGADTQYF. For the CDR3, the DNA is TGCGCCAGCACCTTTAGTATCTGGTCTGGTGCAGATACGCAGTATTTT.

CDR3: CAISPTSVGTEAFF. The CDR3 nucleotides are TGTGCCATCAGCCCCACCTCCGTGGGCACTGAAGCTTTCTTT. V and J are TRBV10-3 and TRBJ1-1; D remains unclear. V lost 6 bases to trimming and J lost 4 bases, with 15 bases between them. There are 14 residues in the CDR3. Germline assignment: CDR1 ENHRY and CDR2 SYGVKD.

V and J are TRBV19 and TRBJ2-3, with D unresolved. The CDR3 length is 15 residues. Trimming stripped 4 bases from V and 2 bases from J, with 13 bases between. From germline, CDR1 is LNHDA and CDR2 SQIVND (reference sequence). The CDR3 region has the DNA TGTGCCAGTAGTACGGCCCAAGGTATCACAGATACGCAGTATTTT. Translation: CASSTAQGITDTQYF. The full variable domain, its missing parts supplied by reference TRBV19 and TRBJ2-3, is DGGITQSPKYLFRKEGQNVTLSCEQNLNHDAMYWYRQDPGQGLRLIYYSQIVNDFQKGDIAEGYSVSREKKESFPLTVTSAQKNPTAFYLCASSTAQGITDTQYFGPGTRLTVL.

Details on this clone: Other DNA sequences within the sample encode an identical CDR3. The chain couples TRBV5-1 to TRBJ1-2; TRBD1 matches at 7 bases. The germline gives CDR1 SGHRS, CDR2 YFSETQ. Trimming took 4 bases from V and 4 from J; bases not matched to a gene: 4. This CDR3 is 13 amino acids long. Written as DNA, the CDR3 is TGCGCCAGCAGCGAAGGACAGGCCTATGGCTACACCTTC. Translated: CASSEGQAYGYTF.

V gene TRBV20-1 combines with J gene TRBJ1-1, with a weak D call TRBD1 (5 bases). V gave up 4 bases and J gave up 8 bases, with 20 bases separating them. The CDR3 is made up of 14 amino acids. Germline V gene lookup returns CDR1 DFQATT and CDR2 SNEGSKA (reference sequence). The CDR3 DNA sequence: TGCAGTGCTATTGACAGTTCGAACCCGCAGGAAGCTTTCTTT. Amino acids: CSAIDSSNPQEAFF.

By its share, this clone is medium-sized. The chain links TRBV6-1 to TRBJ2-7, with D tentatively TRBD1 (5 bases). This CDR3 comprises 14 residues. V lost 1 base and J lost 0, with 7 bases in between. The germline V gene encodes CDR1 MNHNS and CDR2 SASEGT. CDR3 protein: CASSEDRFSYEQYF. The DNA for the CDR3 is TGTGCCAGCAGTGAAGACAGGTTCTCCTACGAGCAGTACTTC.

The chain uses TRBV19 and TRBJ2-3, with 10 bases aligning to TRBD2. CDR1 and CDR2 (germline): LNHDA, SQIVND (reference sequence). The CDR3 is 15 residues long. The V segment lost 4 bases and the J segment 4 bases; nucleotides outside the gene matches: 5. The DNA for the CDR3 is TGTGCCAGTAGTAGAGCGGGGGGGGCGGCAGATACGCAGTATTTT. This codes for CASSRAGGAADTQYF.

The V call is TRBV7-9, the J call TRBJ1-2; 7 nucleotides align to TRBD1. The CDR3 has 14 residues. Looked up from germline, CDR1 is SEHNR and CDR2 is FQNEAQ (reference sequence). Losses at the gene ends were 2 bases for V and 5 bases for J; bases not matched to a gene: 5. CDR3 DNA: TGTGCCAGCAGCTTACACAGGGGCGGGTATGGCTACACCTTC. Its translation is CASSLHRGGYGYTF.

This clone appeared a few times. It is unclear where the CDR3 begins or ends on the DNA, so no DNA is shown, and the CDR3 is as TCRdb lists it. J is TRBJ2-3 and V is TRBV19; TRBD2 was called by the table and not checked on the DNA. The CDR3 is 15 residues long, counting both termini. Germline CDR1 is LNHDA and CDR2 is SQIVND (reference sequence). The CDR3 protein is CASTSAGAYTDTQYF.